The source of this TCR beta chain is a study of Ad26.COV2.S vaccination and SARS-CoV-2 variants. Study details: Once or twice, 56 days apart, Ad26.COV2.S was delivered intramuscularly. Study-wide findings and caveats: Ad26.COV2.S recipients had broader spike-specific TCRs (P = 0.0014).

As to treatment: roughly 20 received Ad26.COV2.S at low or high dose, single or two shots; 5 received placebo; per-sample allocation not given. Sample collection was performed on day 63 after the first vaccine or placebo injection. Some clones are missing from TCRdb's copy, which holds only in-frame ones; the method was immunoSEQ multiplex PCR. Of a few hundred thousand clones listed, 85% to 90% are singletons. CDR1 is MDHEN and CDR2 is SYDVKM in the germline V gene. The CDR3 contains 16 residues. V lost 5 bases to trimming and J lost 5 bases; unmatched junction nucleotides: 10. Turning to this clone: Its specificity is not known.

The sequencing used peripheral blood, collected in a trial of Ad26.COV2.S vaccine versus placebo. This TCR was recovered from a person between 18 and 60 years old who received the Ad26.COV2.S COVID-19 vaccine or a placebo. The chain is built from TRBV28 and TRBJ2-1, with 9 bases aligning to TRBD2. The CDR3 nucleotides are TGTGCCAGCAGTGCACCCCTCGCGGGGGGGGACAATGAGCAGTTCTTC. Its translation: CASSAPLAGGDNEQFF.